This entry is about one TCR beta chain. Its antigen is undetermined. The entry originates in a study of CXCR3-negative and CXCR3-positive naive CD8 T cells. Study-level results: Against CXCR3-negative naive cells, CXCR3-positive naive cells showed more hydrophobic TRB CDR3s.

Via 5' RACE with UMI labels, TRB cDNA libraries were prepared. TCRdb reprocessed the 5' RACE reads and reports one entry per CDR3 protein, with no DNA. Recorded for this sample: about 150,000 distinct CDR3 sequences. Cells classed as naive CD8+ T cells were CD45RO-CCR7+CD27+CD95-. Sequencing was done on a sample of naive CXCR3+ CD8+ T cells from blood. Subset meaning: CD45RO-CCR7+CD27+CD95- naive CD8+ T cells expressing CXCR3 (TNR3+). This TCR came from a human donor in good health. Some clones in this sample may be carry-over from other donors' samples.

This CDR3 is CASSLDPGSGNQPQHF. The genes are TRBV7-9 and TRBJ1-5; the TCRdb call, TRBD1, lacks DNA for checking. Germline V gene sequence: CDR1 SEHNR, CDR2 FQNEAQ (reference sequence). CDR3 length equals 16 residues.